These 8 T cell receptor beta chains were all obtained from the same sample, sequenced in a study of T cells after yellow fever vaccination. TCRdb analysed the 5' RACE reads with MiXCR anew, one entry per CDR3 protein. The profile shows a few hundred thousand distinct CDR3 sequences, roughly a sixth of them singletons. This sample comprised PBMCs, obtained 5 to 6 days after the first yellow fever vaccination. The receptor source for this set is a man aged 18 to 35 who received the YFV17D yellow fever vaccine.

This clonotype was observed many times. V gene TRBV5-1 combines with J gene TRBJ2-7; D remains unclear. V dropped 5 bases and J dropped 12 bases, with 27 bases sitting between them. The CDR3 extends over 15 amino acids. Germline CDR1 reads SGHRS; CDR2 reads YFSETQ. In DNA form, the CDR3 reads TGCGCCAGCAGTTCCGGACCCGCCGGGCCTTCAACTTGGTACGTC. It codes for CASSSGPAGPSTWYV.

The chain links TRBV7-2 to TRBJ1-4; D is unresolved. There are 16 residues in the CDR3. Deletions cut 0 bases from V and 4 bases from J, with 12 bases between. Germline V lookup: CDR1 SGHTA, CDR2 FQGNSA. The CDR3, as DNA: TGTGCCAGCAGCTTAGCGCTTCGACGGAATAATGAAAAACTGTTTTTT. It specifies CASSLALRRNNEKLFF. Drawing the rest from reference TRBV7-2 and TRBJ1-4, the complete variable domain is GAGVSQSPSNKVTEKGKDVELRCDPISGHTALYWYRQSLGQGLEFLIYFQGNSAPDKSGLPSDRFSAERTGGSVSTLTIQRTQQEDSAVYLCASSLALRRNNEKLFFGSGTQLSVL.

The J gene is TRBJ2-1, the V gene TRBV12-3 or TRBV12-4, with 11 bases aligning to TRBD1. CDR3 length equals 16 residues. V was clipped by 6 bases and J by 4 bases; unmatched bases: 8. The DNA of the CDR3 is TGTGCCAGCAGGAGAAGAGGACAGGGGGCATACAATGAGCAGTTCTTC. Translating it yields CASRRRGQGAYNEQFF.

This clonotype was seen only a few times. The rearrangement links TRBV24-1 to TRBJ2-3; the D is unclear. Germline V CDR1 and CDR2: KGHDR, SFDVKD. This CDR3 is 15 amino acids long. Trimming removed 4 bases at V and 3 bases at J, with 13 bases between. This CDR3 is CATSDWTGKTDTQYF. CDR3 DNA sequence: TGTGCCACCAGTGACTGGACGGGCAAGACAGATACGCAGTATTTT.

This clonotype was seen ten or more times. V usage is TRBV7-2 and J usage is TRBJ2-1; D remains ambiguous. The CDR3 spans 13 residues. CDR1 and CDR2 (germline): SGHTA, FQGNSA. The ends were cut back, 4 bases at V and 6 bases at J, with 10 bases in the middle. The CDR3 coding sequence is TGTGCCAGCAGCTCTTCTTCCGGCAATGAGCAGTTCTTC. This sequence encodes CASSSSSGNEQFF.

The V call is TRBV5-1, the J call TRBJ1-4; D is unclear. CDR3 length: 14 residues. Trimming took 5 bases from V and 0 from J, leaving 8 bases between them. Per the germline V gene, CDR1 is SGHRS and CDR2 is YFSETQ. The CDR3 protein is CASRTTATNEKLFF. The DNA of the CDR3 is TGCGCCAGCAGAACAACAGCAACTAATGAAAAACTGTTTTTT.

This clonotype has more than one count but fewer than ten. This chain links TRBV3-1 with TRBJ2-5, with a possible D match to TRBD2 (6 bases). Trimming removed 5 bases at V and 4 bases at J, with 17 bases between. Germline lookup yields CDR1 LGHDT and CDR2 YNNKEL (reference sequence). This CDR3 comprises 15 residues. The CDR3 protein is CASSGENVGGETQYF. CDR3 nucleotide sequence: TGTGCCAGCAGCGGGGAAAATGTGGGAGGAGAGACCCAGTACTTC.

This clonotype was counted only a few times. The CDR3 here is CASSHGGTSEAFF. Written as DNA, the CDR3 is TGCGCCAGCAGCCATGGGGGGACCTCTGAAGCTTTCTTT. The genes are TRBV4-3 and TRBJ1-1, with D maybe TRBD1 (5 bases). Germline CDR1 and CDR2: LGHNA and YSLEER. V was shortened by 3 bases and J by 6 bases, with 11 bases between the two germline ends. The CDR3 sequence is 13 residues long.